This TCR beta chain was sequenced in a study of shared clonotypes between healthy human individuals. Regarding the study as a whole: Represented genetic and exposure-history diversity was restricted by having few donors.

Method: immunoSEQ multiplex PCR; TCRdb's copy keeps in-frame clones and lacks some. The sample carries 2 million to 2.5 million clones, 92% recorded once. This clone was observed a single time. The antigen is not known. The authors divided CD4+ cells into CD45RA+ naive and CD45RA-negative memory subsets. This receptor was identified in a man aged 18 to 35 in good health. Some clones in this sample may be carry-over from other donors' samples. The sequenced sample consisted of naive CD4+ T cells from PBMCs. Regarding subset: CD45RA+ positively selected.

CDR3 amino acids: CASSQPGTSGPAYEQYF. The CDR3, as DNA: TGCGCCAGCAGCCAACCGGGGACTAGCGGGCCAGCTTACGAGCAGTACTTC. The J gene is TRBJ2-7, the V gene TRBV4-1; TRBD2 matches at 12 bases. CDR1 and CDR2 from the germline V gene are MGHRA and YSYEKL. CDR3 length equals 17 residues. The trim removed 2 bases at V and 4 bases at J, leaving 9 bases unmatched.